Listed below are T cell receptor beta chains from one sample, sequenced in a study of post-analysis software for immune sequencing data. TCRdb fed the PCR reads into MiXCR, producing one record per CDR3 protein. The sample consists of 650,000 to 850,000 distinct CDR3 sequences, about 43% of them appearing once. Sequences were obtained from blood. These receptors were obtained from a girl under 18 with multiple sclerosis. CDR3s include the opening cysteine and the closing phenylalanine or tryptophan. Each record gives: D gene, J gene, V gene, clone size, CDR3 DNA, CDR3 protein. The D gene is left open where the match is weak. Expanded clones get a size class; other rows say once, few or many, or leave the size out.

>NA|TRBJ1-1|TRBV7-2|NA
TGTGCCAGCAGCTTTTCGAGGGGGGTAGGCATGAACACTGAAGCTTTCTTT
CASSFSRGVGMNTEAFF
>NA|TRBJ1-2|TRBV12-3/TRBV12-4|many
TGTGCCAGCAGCCAGGGTTATGGCTACACCTTC
CASSQGYGYTF
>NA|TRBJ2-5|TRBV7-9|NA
TGTGCCAGCAGTGTTTCGGGGGAGACCCAGTACTTC
CASSVSGETQYF
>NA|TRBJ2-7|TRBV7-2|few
TGTGCCAGCAGCCCTGGACAGCGATCACTCTACGAGCAGTACTTC
CASSPGQRSLYEQYF
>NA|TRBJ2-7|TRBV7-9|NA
TGTGCCAGCAGCTTGGGGGGTCAGGGAAATTACGAGCAGTACTTC
CASSLGGQGNYEQYF
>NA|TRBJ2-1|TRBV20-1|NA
TGCAGTGCTAGAGCGGGAAGCGCCTACAATGAGCAGTTCTTC
CSARAGSAYNEQFF
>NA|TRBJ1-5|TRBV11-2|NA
TGTGCCAGCAGCTTAGCTTCTTCGGGGATTTGGCAGCCCCAGCATTTT
CASSLASSGIWQPQHF
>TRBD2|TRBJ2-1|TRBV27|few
TGTGCCAGCAGTTTATCTGTTCCGCTAGCGGGGGTCTTCAATGAGCAGTTCTTC
CASSLSVPLAGVFNEQFF
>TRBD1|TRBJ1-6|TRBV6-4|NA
TGTGCCAGCAGCCCGGACAGGGGTGAGTCACCCCTCCACTTT
CASSPDRGESPLHF
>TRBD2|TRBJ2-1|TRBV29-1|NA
TGCAGCGTTGGAGGACTAGCGGGAGGGGTGGATGAGCAGTTCTTC
CSVGGLAGGVDEQFF
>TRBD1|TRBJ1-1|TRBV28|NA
TGTGCCAGCAGTTTGTCAGGGGGGGGATCTGAAGCTTTCTTT
CASSLSGGGSEAFF
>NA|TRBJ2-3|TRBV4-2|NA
TGTGCCAGCAGCCAATGGACAGCCACAGATACGCAGTATTTT
CASSQWTATDTQYF
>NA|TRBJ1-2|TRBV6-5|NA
TGTGCCAGCAGTTCGAGAGGGGTCCTTGGCTATGGCTACACCTTC
CASSSRGVLGYGYTF
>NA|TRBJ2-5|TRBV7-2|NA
TGTGCCAGCAGCTTAAGGGGTATAACCGGGAGGACCCAGTACTTC
CASSLRGITGRTQYF
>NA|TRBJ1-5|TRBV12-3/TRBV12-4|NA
TGTGCCAGCAGTTTACCGAACCTGGGCAATCAGCCCCAGCATTTT
CASSLPNLGNQPQHF
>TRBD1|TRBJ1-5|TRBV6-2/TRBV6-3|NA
TGTGCCGGCAGTATCCCGACGGTGACAGGGGGCGCGTGGCAGCCCCAGCATTTT
CAGSIPTVTGGAWQPQHF
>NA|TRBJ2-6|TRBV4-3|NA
TGCGCCAGCAGCCAAGATCGGGGGGCCAACGTCCTGACTTTC
CASSQDRGANVLTF
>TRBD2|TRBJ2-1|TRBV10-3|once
TGTGCCATCAGCGAGGGGAGCGGGAGGGCCTCATACAATGGGCAGTTCTTC
CAISEGSGRASYNGQFF
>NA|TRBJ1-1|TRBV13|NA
TGTGCCAGCAGCACCAGGGAATTGAACACTGAAGCTTTCTTT
CASSTRELNTEAFF
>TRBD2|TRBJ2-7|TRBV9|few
TGTGCCAGCAGCGTGACTAGCGGGAGTAGGGCCTACGAGCAGTACTTC
CASSVTSGSRAYEQYF
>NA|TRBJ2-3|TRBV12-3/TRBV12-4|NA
TGTGCCAGCAGCGGATTCTCCAGCGGGAGCACAGATACGCAGTATTTT
CASSGFSSGSTDTQYF
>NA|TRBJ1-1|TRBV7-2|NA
TGTGCCAGCAGCTTAGCGTTAGGGAAGGCTTTCTTT
CASSLALGKAFF
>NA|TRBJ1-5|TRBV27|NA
TGTGCCAGCGGACGAAGCAATCAGCCCCAGCATTTT
CASGRSNQPQHF
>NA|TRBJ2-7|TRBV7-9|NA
TGTGCCAGCAGCCCTAGAGACGAGGGGACGAAGGGGTACGAGCAGTACTTC
CASSPRDEGTKGYEQYF
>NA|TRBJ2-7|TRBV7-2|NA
TGTGCCAGCAGCTTAAGTGGGTGGGGCGGAGGGAACTACGAGCAGTACTTC
CASSLSGWGGGNYEQYF
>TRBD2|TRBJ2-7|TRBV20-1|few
TGCAGTGCTACTAGTGGGAGGGCCGACGAGCAGTACTTC
CSATSGRADEQYF
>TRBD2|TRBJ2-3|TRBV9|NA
TGTGCCAGTAGCGTTACTCCAGGAAAAGCGGGAGAAGAAGATACGCAGTATTTT
CASSVTPGKAGEEDTQYF
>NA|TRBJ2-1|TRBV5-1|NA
TGCGCCAGCAGCTCCCGGGCAGGTACCCAGTTCTTC
CASSSRAGTQFF
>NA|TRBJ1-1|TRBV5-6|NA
TGTGCCAGCAGCTTGAGCACCACTGAAGCTTTCTTT
CASSLSTTEAFF
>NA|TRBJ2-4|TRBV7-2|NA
TGTGCCAGCAGCCCAAATGGCCCTCAGAAGTACTTC
CASSPNGPQKYF